The rows below give T cell receptor beta chains drawn from one sample of a study of T cells in tuberculosis. Measured with immunoSEQ multiplex PCR; TCRdb has only the in-frame clones, and not every one. The sample lists 30,000 or so clones, around 90% occurring once. Source material: PBMCs. The receptors come from a donor aged 10-35 years with latent tuberculosis or without tuberculosis infection. CDR3s include the opening cysteine and the closing phenylalanine or tryptophan. Each record gives: CDR3 DNA, CDR3 protein, V gene, clone size, D gene, J gene. A D gene is named only where the DNA matches it firmly. Size is stated for part of the rows, as once, few or many counts, or as a class when the clone is expanded.

CDR3nt: TGCGCCAGCAGCCAACCCGACAGGGGCTATGGCTACACCTTC
CDR3aa: CASSQPDRGYGYTF
v_gene: TRBV5-1
abundance: NA
d_gene: TRBD1
j_gene: TRBJ1-2

CDR3nt: TGTGCCAGCAGTGAAGGTCTACAGGGACAGCCCCAGCATTTT
CDR3aa: CASSEGLQGQPQHF
v_gene: TRBV2
abundance: NA
d_gene: NA
j_gene: TRBJ1-5

CDR3nt: TGCGCCAGCAGCCACAGGGGTAAGGAACAGCCCCAGCATTTT
CDR3aa: CASSHRGKEQPQHF
v_gene: TRBV4-1
abundance: NA
d_gene: NA
j_gene: TRBJ1-5

CDR3nt: TGTGCCAGCAGCGGGGGGGCCGAGCAGTACTTC
CDR3aa: CASSGGAEQYF
v_gene: TRBV7-9
abundance: NA
d_gene: NA
j_gene: TRBJ2-7

CDR3nt: TGTGCCAGCAGTTCCGACAGGGGGAGAGACCATCAGCCCCAGCATTTT
CDR3aa: CASSSDRGRDHQPQHF
v_gene: TRBV6-5
abundance: once
d_gene: TRBD1
j_gene: TRBJ1-5

CDR3nt: TGCGCCAGCAGCCAAGAGCGGGGGGGCCAAGAGACCCAGTACTTC
CDR3aa: CASSQERGGQETQYF
v_gene: TRBV4-3
abundance: few
d_gene: TRBD2
j_gene: TRBJ2-5

CDR3nt: TGTGCCAGCTCCCAGGGGACAGGGGGCTACGAGCAGTACTTC
CDR3aa: CASSQGTGGYEQYF
v_gene: TRBV18
abundance: NA
d_gene: TRBD1
j_gene: TRBJ2-7

CDR3nt: TGCGCCAGCAGCCAAGGGGTCCCAGGGAACTCACCCCTCCACTTT
CDR3aa: CASSQGVPGNSPLHF
v_gene: TRBV4-3
abundance: NA
d_gene: NA
j_gene: TRBJ1-6

CDR3nt: TGTGCCAGCAGCTCAACCGGACAGGGACGAGAGACCCAGTACTTC
CDR3aa: CASSSTGQGRETQYF
v_gene: TRBV7-7
abundance: few
d_gene: TRBD1
j_gene: TRBJ2-5

CDR3nt: TGTGCCAGCAGTCCTCGGGGAGGACTCTATGGCTACACCTTC
CDR3aa: CASSPRGGLYGYTF
v_gene: TRBV27
abundance: NA
d_gene: NA
j_gene: TRBJ1-2

CDR3nt: TGTGCCAGCAGCTTAGTCGGTGCTAGCGGGGTGGAGACCCAGTACTTC
CDR3aa: CASSLVGASGVETQYF
v_gene: TRBV7-2
abundance: NA
d_gene: TRBD2
j_gene: TRBJ2-5

CDR3nt: TGTGCCACCAGCAGACTCCAGCAGGGGCACTACGAGCAGTACTTC
CDR3aa: CATSRLQQGHYEQYF
v_gene: TRBV15
abundance: NA
d_gene: NA
j_gene: TRBJ2-7

CDR3nt: TGTGCCAGCAGGAGACAGGGGTTCTACGAGCAGTACTTC
CDR3aa: CASRRQGFYEQYF
v_gene: TRBV6-1
abundance: NA
d_gene: TRBD1
j_gene: TRBJ2-7

CDR3nt: TGTGCCAGCAGGGATCACCCGCAGGATGGGACCCAGTACTTC
CDR3aa: CASRDHPQDGTQYF
v_gene: TRBV5-8
abundance: few
d_gene: NA
j_gene: TRBJ2-5

CDR3nt: TGTGCTAGTGGTTTGGTACTGGGGACAGAGCAAGAGACCCAGTACTTC
CDR3aa: CASGLVLGTEQETQYF
v_gene: TRBV12-5
abundance: NA
d_gene: TRBD1
j_gene: TRBJ2-5

CDR3nt: TGTGCCAGCAGCTTACTTGGACAGGGGGGTTCACCCCTCCACTTT
CDR3aa: CASSLLGQGGSPLHF
v_gene: TRBV7-2
abundance: NA
d_gene: TRBD1
j_gene: TRBJ1-6

CDR3nt: TGTGCCAGCAGCTTCGGTCGGGGAGAAACAGATACGCAGTATTTT
CDR3aa: CASSFGRGETDTQYF
v_gene: TRBV11-3
abundance: NA
d_gene: NA
j_gene: TRBJ2-3

CDR3nt: TGTGCCAGCAGTTTCCCTAGCACAGATACGCAGTATTTT
CDR3aa: CASSFPSTDTQYF
v_gene: TRBV28
abundance: NA
d_gene: NA
j_gene: TRBJ2-3

CDR3nt: TGTGCCAGCAGCAACAGGGGTAGCTCTGGAAACACCATATATTTT
CDR3aa: CASSNRGSSGNTIYF
v_gene: TRBV28
abundance: few
d_gene: TRBD1
j_gene: TRBJ1-3

CDR3nt: TGCGCCAGCAGCGTCCAGCGGTACACTGAAGCTTTCTTT
CDR3aa: CASSVQRYTEAFF
v_gene: TRBV5-1
abundance: NA
d_gene: NA
j_gene: TRBJ1-1

CDR3nt: TGTGCCAGCAGCTTAACGGGGGGTTCGCGTTCACCCCTCCACTTT
CDR3aa: CASSLTGGSRSPLHF
v_gene: TRBV11-2
abundance: NA
d_gene: NA
j_gene: TRBJ1-6

CDR3nt: TGTGCCAGCAGCAAAGTCCCGGGACAGGGGCACAATCAGCCCCAGCATTTT
CDR3aa: CASSKVPGQGHNQPQHF
v_gene: TRBV27
abundance: NA
d_gene: TRBD1
j_gene: TRBJ1-5